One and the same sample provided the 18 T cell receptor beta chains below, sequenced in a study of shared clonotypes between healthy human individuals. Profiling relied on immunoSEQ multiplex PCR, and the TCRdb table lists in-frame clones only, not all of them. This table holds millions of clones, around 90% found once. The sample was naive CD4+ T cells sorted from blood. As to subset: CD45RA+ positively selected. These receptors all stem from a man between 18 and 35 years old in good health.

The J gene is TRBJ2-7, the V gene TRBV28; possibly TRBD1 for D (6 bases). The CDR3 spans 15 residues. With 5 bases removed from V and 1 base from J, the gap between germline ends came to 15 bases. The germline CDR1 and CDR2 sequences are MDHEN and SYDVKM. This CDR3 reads CASSNTDRTSYEQYF. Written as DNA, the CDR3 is TGTGCCAGCAGTAATACCGACAGGACTTCCTACGAGCAGTACTTC. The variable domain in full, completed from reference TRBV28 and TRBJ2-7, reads DVKVTQSSRYLVKRTGEKVFLECVQDMDHENMFWYRQDPGLGLRLIYFSYDVKMKEKGDIPEGYSVSREKKERFSLILESASTNQTSMYLCASSNTDRTSYEQYFGPGTRLTVT.

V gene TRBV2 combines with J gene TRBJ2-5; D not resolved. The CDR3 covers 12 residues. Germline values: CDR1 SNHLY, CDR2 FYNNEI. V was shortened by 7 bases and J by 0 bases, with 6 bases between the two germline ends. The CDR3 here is CASKPNQETQYF. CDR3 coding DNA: TGTGCCAGCAAGCCAAACCAAGAGACCCAGTACTTC.

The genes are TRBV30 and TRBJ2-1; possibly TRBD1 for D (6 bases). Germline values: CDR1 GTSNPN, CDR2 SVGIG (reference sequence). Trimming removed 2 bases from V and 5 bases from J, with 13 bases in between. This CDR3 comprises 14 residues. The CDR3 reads CAWSPNYRDNEQFF. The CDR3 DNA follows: TGTGCCTGGAGTCCTAACTACAGGGACAATGAGCAGTTCTTC.

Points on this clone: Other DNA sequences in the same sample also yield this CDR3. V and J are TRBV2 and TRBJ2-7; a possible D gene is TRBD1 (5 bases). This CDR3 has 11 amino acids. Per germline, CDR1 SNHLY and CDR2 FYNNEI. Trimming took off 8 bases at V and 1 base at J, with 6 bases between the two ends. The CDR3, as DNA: TGTGCCAGCCGACAGTCCTACGAGCAGTACTTC. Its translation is CASRQSYEQYF.

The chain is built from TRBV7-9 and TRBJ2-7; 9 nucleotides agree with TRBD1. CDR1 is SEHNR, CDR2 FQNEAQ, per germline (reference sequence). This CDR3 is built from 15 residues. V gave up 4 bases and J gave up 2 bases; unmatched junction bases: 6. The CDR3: CASSYETGGTYEQYF. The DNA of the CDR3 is TGTGCCAGCAGCTACGAGACAGGGGGAACCTACGAGCAGTACTTC.

The CDR3 loop reads CASSVGLAGGFEETQYF. The CDR3, as DNA: TGTGCCAGCAGCGTAGGTCTAGCGGGGGGGTTCGAGGAGACCCAGTACTTC. The V gene is TRBV9, the J gene TRBJ2-5; the match to TRBD2 covers 12 bases. This CDR3 spans 17 amino acids. Trimming cost V 0 bases and J 5 bases; bases outside gene matches: 8. Germline assignment: CDR1 SGDLS and CDR2 YYNGEE.

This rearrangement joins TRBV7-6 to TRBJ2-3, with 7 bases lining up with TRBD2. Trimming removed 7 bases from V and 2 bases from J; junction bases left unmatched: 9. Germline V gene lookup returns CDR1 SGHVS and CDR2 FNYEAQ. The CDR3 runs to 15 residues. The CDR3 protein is CASTWAGEDTDTQYF. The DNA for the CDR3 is TGTGCCAGCACCTGGGCGGGGGAAGACACAGATACGCAGTATTTT. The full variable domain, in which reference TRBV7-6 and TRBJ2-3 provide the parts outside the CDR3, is GAGVSQSPRYKVTKRGQDVALRCDPISGHVSLYWYRQALGQGPEFLTYFNYEAQQDKSGLPNDRFSAERPEGSISTLTIQRTEQRDSAMYRCASTWAGEDTDTQYFGPGTRLTVL.

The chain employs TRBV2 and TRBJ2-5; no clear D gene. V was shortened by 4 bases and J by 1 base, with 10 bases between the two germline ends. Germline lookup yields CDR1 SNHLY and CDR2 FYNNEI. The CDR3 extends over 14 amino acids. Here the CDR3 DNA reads TGTGCCAGCAGTGGTGAGGCAATCCAAGAGACCCAGTACTTC. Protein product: CASSGEAIQETQYF.

CDR3 residues: CASSQGSGGPADTQYF. As DNA, the CDR3 is TGTGCCAGCAGCCAAGGATCGGGGGGGCCAGCAGATACGCAGTATTTT. The J gene is TRBJ2-3, the V gene TRBV4-2; 8 bases are shared with TRBD2. Germline lookup yields CDR1 LGHNA and CDR2 YNFKEQ. With 1 base clipped from V and 4 bases from J, the junction kept 7 bases outside the gene matches. The CDR3 has 16 amino acids.

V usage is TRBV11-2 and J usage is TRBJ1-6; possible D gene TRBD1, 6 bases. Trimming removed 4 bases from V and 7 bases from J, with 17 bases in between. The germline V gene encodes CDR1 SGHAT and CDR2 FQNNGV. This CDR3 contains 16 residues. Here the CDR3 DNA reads TGTGCCAGCAGCTCCCTGGAGGGGGTGAACAATTCACCCCTCCACTTT. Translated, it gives CASSSLEGVNNSPLHF.

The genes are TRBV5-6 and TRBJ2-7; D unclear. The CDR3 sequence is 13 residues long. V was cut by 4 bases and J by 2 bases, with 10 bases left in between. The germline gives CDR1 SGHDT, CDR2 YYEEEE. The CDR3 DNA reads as TGTGCCAGCAGCCCTACACTGGCCTACGAGCAGTACTTC. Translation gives CASSPTLAYEQYF.

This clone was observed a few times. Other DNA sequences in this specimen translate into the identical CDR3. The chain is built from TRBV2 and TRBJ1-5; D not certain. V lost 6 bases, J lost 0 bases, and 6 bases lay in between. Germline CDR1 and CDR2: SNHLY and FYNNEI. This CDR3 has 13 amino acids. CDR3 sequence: CASRRDSNQPQHF. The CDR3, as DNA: TGTGCCAGCAGGAGAGATAGCAATCAGCCCCAGCATTTT.

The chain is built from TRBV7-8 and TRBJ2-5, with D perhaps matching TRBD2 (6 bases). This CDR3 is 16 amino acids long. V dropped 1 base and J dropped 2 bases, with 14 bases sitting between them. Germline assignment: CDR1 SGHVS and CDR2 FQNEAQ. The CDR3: CASSLGRGAGQETQYF. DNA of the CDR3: TGTGCCAGCAGCTTAGGGCGGGGCGCGGGGCAAGAGACCCAGTACTTC.

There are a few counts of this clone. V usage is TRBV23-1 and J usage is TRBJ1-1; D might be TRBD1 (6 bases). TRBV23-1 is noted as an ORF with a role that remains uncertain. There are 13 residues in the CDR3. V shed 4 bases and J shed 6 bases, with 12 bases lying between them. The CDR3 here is CASSPQGIAEAFF. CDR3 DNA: TGCGCCAGCAGTCCACAGGGAATTGCTGAAGCTTTCTTT.

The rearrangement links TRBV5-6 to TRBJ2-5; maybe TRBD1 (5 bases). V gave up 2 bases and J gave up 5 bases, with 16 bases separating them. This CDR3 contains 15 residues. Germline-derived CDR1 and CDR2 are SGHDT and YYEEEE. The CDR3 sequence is CASSFRQGVVETQYF. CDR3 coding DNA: TGTGCCAGCAGCTTTCGGCAGGGTGTGGTGGAGACCCAGTACTTC.

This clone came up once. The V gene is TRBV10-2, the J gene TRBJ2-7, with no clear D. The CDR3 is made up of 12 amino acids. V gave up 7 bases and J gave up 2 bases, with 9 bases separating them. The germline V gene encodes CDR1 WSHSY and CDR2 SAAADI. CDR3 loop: CASNEGTYEQYF. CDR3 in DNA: TGCGCCAGCAATGAAGGTACCTACGAGCAGTACTTC.

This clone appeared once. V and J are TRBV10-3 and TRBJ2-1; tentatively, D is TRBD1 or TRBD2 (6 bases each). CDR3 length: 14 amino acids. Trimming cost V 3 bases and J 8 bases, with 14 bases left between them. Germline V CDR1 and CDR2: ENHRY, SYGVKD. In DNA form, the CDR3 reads TGTGCCATCAGTGACTGGGGGGCGGTTGATGAGCAGTTCTTC. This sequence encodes CAISDWGAVDEQFF.

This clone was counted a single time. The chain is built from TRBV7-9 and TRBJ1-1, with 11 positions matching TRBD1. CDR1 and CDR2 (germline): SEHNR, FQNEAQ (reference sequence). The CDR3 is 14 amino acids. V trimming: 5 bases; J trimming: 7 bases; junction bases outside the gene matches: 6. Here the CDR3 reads CASSIGQGADEAFF. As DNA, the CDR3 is TGTGCCAGCAGCATAGGACAGGGGGCCGATGAAGCTTTCTTT.